The clone carrying this T cell receptor beta chain was recorded many times. The antigen is undetermined. The data belong to a study of T-cell memory formation after mild COVID-19. The study's findings and limits: CD4+ contracting clones lay mainly in CM and EM, CD8+ ones in EMRA.

The 5'RACE method, run with constant-segment primers, produced TCR alpha and TCR beta cDNA libraries (carrying sample barcodes and UMIs). TCRdb reanalysed the 5' RACE reads using MiXCR and keeps one entry per CDR3 protein. The repertoire holds under 250,000 distinct CDR3 sequences, around 8.8% seen once, with around 3.3% in the top ten. The CDR3 has 16 residues. V lost 4 bases to trimming and J lost 7 bases; unmatched junction nucleotides: 9. Germline loops: CDR1 KGHDR, CDR2 SFDVKD. The sample was PBMCs or a T cell subset sorted from them (not recorded which). The clonotype comes from a man younger than 35 who had mild COVID-19 (a few samples of this study predate the infection). Cell type and time point are not known. V is TRBV24-1 and J is TRBJ2-2; 9 bases are shared with TRBD1. The CDR3, as DNA: TGTGCCACCAGTGACCCCGGGACAGGGTTAGACGGGGAGCTGTTTTTT. As protein: CATSDPGTGLDGELFF.